The clone carrying this T cell receptor (beta chain) was counted only a few times. Its antigen is currently unknown. V was cut by 6 bases and J by 6 bases, with 0 bases left in between. This CDR3 spans 9 amino acids. Orbital computed tomography and thyroid ultrasound, together with serum TRAb and thyroxine and clinical symptoms, were used for diagnoses. Amplification yielded TCR beta CDR3 regions, with RNA transcripts as the source. Primed by the HTBI set, a first-round RT-PCR was run on the TCR CDR3. TCRdb passed the multiplex PCR reads through MiXCR, listing each CDR3 protein once. Of around 580,000 distinct CDR3 sequences in the sample, roughly 46% are singletons; the top ten hold more than 7%. These data originate in a study of T cells in Graves' hyperthyroidism and ophthalmopathy. Study-wide findings and caveats: Most clonotypes expanded in thyroid above 0.001 were likewise present in blood. Before onset, ophthalmopathy was predicted by the model a median about six months earlier.

The specimen sequenced was peripheral blood or thyroid tissue (not recorded which). The V and J genes are TRBV12-3 or TRBV12-4 and TRBJ1-3, with no clear D. This sequence originates from a woman between 18 and 30 years old with Graves' hyperthyroidism. CDR3 sequence: CASRNTIYF. CDR3 DNA sequence: TGTGCCAGCAGAAACACCATATATTTT.